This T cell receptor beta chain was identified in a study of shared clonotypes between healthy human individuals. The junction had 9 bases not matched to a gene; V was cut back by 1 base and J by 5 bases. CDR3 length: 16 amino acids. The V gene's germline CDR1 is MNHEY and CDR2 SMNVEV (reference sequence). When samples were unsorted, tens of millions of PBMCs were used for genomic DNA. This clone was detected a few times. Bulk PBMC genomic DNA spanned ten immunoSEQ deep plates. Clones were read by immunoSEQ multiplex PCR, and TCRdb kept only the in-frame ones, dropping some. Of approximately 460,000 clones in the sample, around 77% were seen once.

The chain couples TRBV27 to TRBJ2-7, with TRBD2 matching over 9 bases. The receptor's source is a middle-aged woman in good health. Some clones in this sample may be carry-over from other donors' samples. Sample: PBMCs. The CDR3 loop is CASSLYSRLAGNEQYF. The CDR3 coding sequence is TGTGCCAGCAGTTTATACTCACGGCTAGCGGGAAACGAGCAGTACTTC.